This T cell receptor (beta chain) was recovered during a study of neoadjuvant nivolumab and ipilimumab in lung cancer. Study-level background: The combination arm added day-1 ipilimumab 1 mg/kg to nivolumab 3 mg/kg on days 1, 15, 29. Study results and caveats: Only a small number of samples underwent TCR sequencing. Compared with tumor-adjacent uninvolved lung, resected tumors showed greater richness and clonality. Resected-tumor TCR richness correlated positively with pretherapy blood richness.

TCRdb keeps only in-frame clones here, not all; method: immunoSEQ multiplex PCR. The sample yields 39,000 or so clones, 89% seen once. About this clone itself: Its antigen is not identified.

The CDR3 length is 14 residues. Trimming left V 0 bases short and J 7 bases short, with 13 bases between. The germline CDR1 and CDR2 sequences are SGHNT and YYREEE (reference sequence). This material consisted of peripheral blood, taken before neoadjuvant nivolumab, alone or with ipilimumab. The sequence was collected from an adult with non-small cell lung cancer. V is TRBV5-4 and J is TRBJ1-2, with D possibly being TRBD1 (5 bases). The CDR3 loop is CASSLDLEGLGYTF. Written as DNA, the CDR3 is TGTGCCAGCAGCTTGGATTTGGAGGGACTTGGCTACACCTTC.